The present T cell receptor (beta chain) was sequenced within a study of immune cell composition in non-small cell lung cancer. Study observations and caveats: Top 10 clone scores and clonality were higher in squamous than adenocarcinoma.

The CDR3 spans 15 residues. Germline-derived CDR1 and CDR2 are SGHVS and FQNEAQ. Trimming removed 4 bases from V and 1 base from J, with 12 bases in between. DNA was extracted from unsorted cell suspensions stored frozen. As regards this clone: No antigen is known for it.

Measured with immunoSEQ multiplex PCR; TCRdb has only the in-frame clones, and not every one. The sample contains roughly 3,000 clones, 80% to 85% of which appear only once. The chain couples TRBV7-8 to TRBJ2-3, with D hard to call. This receptor was taken from a human donor with non-small cell lung cancer. The sequencing input was lung tumor tissue. For the CDR3, the DNA is TGTGCCAGCAGCTCCAGGTCGCAAGGCACAGATACGCAGTATTTT. It is translated as CASSSRSQGTDTQYF.